What follows are 14 T cell receptor beta chains derived from one specimen sequenced in a study of blood T cell repertoires in COVID-19. Profiled with immunoSEQ multiplex PCR; TCRdb holds only in-frame clones, not every one. The sample yields approximately 210,000 clones, around four fifths seen once. Sequencing used peripheral blood. The receptors stem from a woman aged 80 or over with COVID-19, enrolled during active disease.

The chain recombines TRBV6-1 with TRBJ2-3; 7 nucleotides agree with TRBD2. Germline V gives CDR1 MNHNS, CDR2 SASEGT. The V segment lost 8 bases and the J segment 1 base; nucleotides outside the gene matches: 9. The CDR3 length is 15 residues. In DNA form, the CDR3 reads TGTGCCAGCCGTTTGGGTGGGGGGGGCACAGATACGCAGTATTTT. Translated, it gives CASRLGGGGTDTQYF.

The V call is TRBV27, the J call TRBJ2-2; TRBD1 matches 7 bases. The CDR3 is 15 residues long. Germline V gene sequence: CDR1 MNHEY, CDR2 SMNVEV (reference sequence). Unmatched junction bases numbered 4, after V lost 6 bases and J lost 0 bases. CDR3 in DNA: TGTGCCAGCAGAAGGACAGGAACGAACACCGGGGAGCTGTTTTTT. Its protein product is CASRRTGTNTGELFF.

The chain is built from TRBV5-1 and TRBJ2-3; 7 bases fit TRBD1. The J segment lost 2 bases and the V segment lost 1 base, leaving 4 bases of the junction unmatched. This CDR3 spans 15 amino acids. Germline CDR1 and CDR2: SGHRS and YFSETQ. The CDR3 coding sequence is TGCGCCAGCAGCTTGAGGGGACAGAACACAGATACGCAGTATTTT. This translates into CASSLRGQNTDTQYF.

This clone showed up just a few times. J is TRBJ1-1 and V is TRBV27; D is uncertain. Looked up from germline, CDR1 is MNHEY and CDR2 is SMNVEV (reference sequence). V gave up 10 bases and J gave up 6 bases, with 15 bases separating them. This CDR3 is built from 12 residues. In DNA, the CDR3 is TGTGCCACCCGATCTATCTCCGCTGAAGCTTTCTTT. Protein product: CATRSISAEAFF.

This chain joins TRBV6-1 and TRBJ1-5, with D tentatively TRBD1 (6 bases). CDR3 size: 16 residues. CDR1 and CDR2 (germline): MNHNS, SASEGT. V dropped 2 bases and J dropped 1 base, with 12 bases sitting between them. This CDR3 is CASSEFRGGSNQPQHF. For the CDR3, the DNA is TGTGCCAGCAGTGAATTTAGGGGGGGAAGCAATCAGCCCCAGCATTTT.

The gene calls are TRBV4-1 and TRBJ1-5; maybe TRBD1 (5 bases). V gave up 4 bases and J gave up 7 bases, with 17 bases separating them. The CDR3 has 15 residues. Germline V gene data show CDR1 as MGHRA and CDR2 as YSYEKL. The DNA for the CDR3 is TGCGCCAGCAGCCCCCAGGAGCAGGGAGGCCAGCCCCAGCATTTT. Translation gives CASSPQEQGGQPQHF.

V usage is TRBV11-2 and J usage is TRBJ1-5, with 9 nucleotides matching TRBD1. Germline CDR1 and CDR2: SGHAT and FQNNGV. J was trimmed by 7 bases and V by 4 bases; bases with no gene match: 14. This CDR3 has 17 amino acids. The CDR3 region is CASSYRASGTGLQPQHF. The DNA for the CDR3 is TGTGCCAGCAGCTACAGGGCCTCCGGGACAGGGTTACAGCCCCAGCATTTT. Full variable domain (outside the CDR3, taken from reference TRBV11-2 and TRBJ1-5): EAGVAQSPRYKIIEKRQSVAFWCNPISGHATLYWYQQILGQGPKLLIQFQNNGVVDDSQLPKDRFSAERLKGVDSTLKIQPAKLEDSAVYLCASSYRASGTGLQPQHFGDGTRLSIL.

This clone was seen more than once but under ten times. The chain couples TRBV5-1 to TRBJ1-3; 9 bases line up with TRBD1. This CDR3 spans 15 amino acids. Trimming took 4 bases from V and 3 from J; bases not matched to a gene: 5. Looked up from germline, CDR1 is SGHRS and CDR2 is YFSETQ. The CDR3 sequence is CASSQGQGIGNTIYF. The CDR3 nucleotides read TGCGCCAGCAGCCAAGGACAGGGGATTGGAAACACCATATATTTT.

The gene calls are TRBV27 and TRBJ2-7; a possible D gene is TRBD1 (5 bases). The CDR3 loop spans 14 amino acids. CDR1 is MNHEY and CDR2 is SMNVEV in the germline V gene (reference sequence). The ends were cut back, 5 bases at V and 5 bases at J, with 16 bases in the middle. The CDR3: CASSPRGPLNEQYF. CDR3 bases: TGTGCCAGCAGTCCTAGGGGTCCCCTGAACGAGCAGTACTTC.

The chain joins TRBV6-5 to TRBJ2-6; D not certain. Trimming cost V 4 bases and J 4 bases, with 14 bases left between them. This CDR3 is built from 16 residues. CDR1 is MNHEY and CDR2 is SVGAGI in the germline V gene. The CDR3 protein is CASSSPTERGANVLTF. CDR3 nucleotide sequence: TGTGCCAGCAGTTCACCCACCGAGCGAGGGGCCAACGTCCTGACTTTC.

The sample holds one count of this clone. The chain joins TRBV11-2 to TRBJ2-1; TRBD2 matches 7 bases. Germline V gene data show CDR1 as SGHAT and CDR2 as FQNNGV. With 5 bases clipped from V and 4 bases from J, the junction kept 5 bases outside the gene matches. The CDR3 covers 14 residues. The CDR3 region has the DNA TGTGCCAGCAGCCCCGGGGGGATATACAATGAGCAGTTCTTC. Translating it yields CASSPGGIYNEQFF.

This chain links TRBV6-5 with TRBJ1-4, with D perhaps TRBD1 (5 bases). V gave up 0 bases and J gave up 7 bases, with 12 bases separating them. The CDR3 is 15 residues long. Germline V gene data show CDR1 as MNHEY and CDR2 as SVGAGI. CDR3 bases: TGTGCCAGCAGTTACTCGGCAGGGCTGGGTGAAAAACTGTTTTTT. It codes for CASSYSAGLGEKLFF.

The V call is TRBV6-5, the J call TRBJ1-5; weak D call: TRBD1 (5 bases). The CDR3 runs to 14 residues. Germline V CDR1 and CDR2: MNHEY, SVGAGI. The V end was cut by 6 bases, the J end by 4 bases, with 13 bases between. CDR3 coding DNA: TGTGCCAGCAGGGGAAAGGGGCGGAATCAGCCCCAGCATTTT. As protein: CASRGKGRNQPQHF.

V and J are TRBV6-1 and TRBJ1-4; 11 bases map to TRBD1. This CDR3 is 16 amino acids long. The V gene's germline CDR1 is MNHNS and CDR2 SASEGT. V shed 4 bases, J shed 4 bases, and the junction held 5 bases outside the gene matches. The CDR3 region is CASSAGQGAGNEKLFF. Written as DNA, the CDR3 is TGTGCCAGCAGTGCCGGACAGGGGGCGGGTAATGAAAAACTGTTTTTT.